Following are 18 T cell receptor beta chains from one sample sequenced in a study of beta chain features in type 1 diabetes. Study-level findings and limits: People with Type 1 diabetes carried modestly yet significantly shorter TCRB CDR3s in all four CD4+ subsets.

The authors reverse transcribed all of the isolated RNA, so sequencing captured expressed TCRB transcripts. The repertoire was sequenced with immunoSEQ multiplex PCR; TCRdb's copy has only in-frame clones and lacks some. The table records some 290,000 clones, 13% to 15% of them present only once. These receptors' antigens are unknown. Sequencing input: naive CD4+ T cells from blood. The receptors shown here come from a man aged 30 to 39 with type 1 diabetes.

This clone came up a few times. The CDR3 here is CARSVAGREKLFF. In DNA form, the CDR3 reads TGTGCGAGGAGCGTCGCAGGGCGGGAAAAACTGTTTTTT. The chain recombines TRBV30 with TRBJ1-4, with D tentatively TRBD1 (5 bases). The CDR3 totals 13 residues. Germline V CDR1 and CDR2: GTSNPN, SVGIG (reference sequence).

This clone has just a few counts. The chain employs TRBV15 and TRBJ2-7, with TRBD1 as a possible D gene (6 bases). CDR3 size: 14 residues. Trimming cost V 1 base and J 4 bases, with 11 bases left between them. Germline assignment: CDR1 LNHNV and CDR2 YYDKDF (reference sequence). In DNA, the CDR3 is TGTGCCACCAGCAGAGTTAGGGGGTTGTACGAGCAGTACTTC. It encodes CATSRVRGLYEQYF.

In its sample, this clone was seen a few times. The genes are TRBV6-5 and TRBJ2-1, with D perhaps TRBD2 (6 bases). The CDR3 length is 13 residues. Per the germline V gene, CDR1 is MNHEY and CDR2 is SVGAGI. Trimming left V 6 bases short and J 7 bases short, with 13 bases between. CDR3 protein: CASRAGSLNEQFF. Written as DNA, the CDR3 is TGTGCCAGCAGAGCCGGGAGTTTAAATGAGCAGTTCTTC.

This rearrangement joins TRBV13 to TRBJ1-1; D not resolved. Per the germline V gene, CDR1 is PRHDT and CDR2 is FYEKMQ (reference sequence). Trimming cost V 5 bases and J 4 bases, with 14 bases left between them. This CDR3 spans 14 amino acids. The CDR3 region is CASSPLGSTTEAFF. The CDR3 DNA sequence: TGTGCCAGCAGCCCCCTCGGGTCGACCACTGAAGCTTTCTTT.

This clone was counted only a few times. The chain uses TRBV19 and TRBJ1-5, with 9 bases matching TRBD1. Germline CDR1 is LNHDA and CDR2 is SQIVND (reference sequence). V was pared by 5 bases and J by 4 bases, with 3 bases of the junction left unmatched. The CDR3 consists of 14 residues. CDR3 residues: CASSSTGGNQPQHF. In DNA, the CDR3 is TGTGCCAGTAGTTCGACAGGGGGAAATCAGCCCCAGCATTTT.

The V gene is TRBV6-1, the J gene TRBJ2-7; TRBD1 aligns across 9 bases. Trimming removed 5 bases from V and 5 bases from J; junction bases left unmatched: 10. CDR1 and CDR2 from the germline V gene are MNHNS and SASEGT. This CDR3 region has 15 residues. CDR3 DNA sequence: TGTGCCAGCAGTCAGATAAGGGACAGGGCTGACGAGCAGTACTTC. As protein: CASSQIRDRADEQYF.

The V call is TRBV19, the J call TRBJ2-1; 11 nucleotides match TRBD2. V trimming: 0 bases; J trimming: 5 bases; junction bases outside the gene matches: 3. This CDR3 comprises 16 residues. Germline-derived CDR1 and CDR2 are LNHDA and SQIVND (reference sequence). CDR3 in DNA: TGTGCCAGTAGTATAGACGGGACTAGCGGAAACAATGAGCAGTTCTTC. Protein: CASSIDGTSGNNEQFF.

This clone has more than one count but fewer than ten. A junction end diverges from the germline sequence, so it may reflect a read error. The chain carries TRBV28 and TRBJ2-7; the D is unclear. Germline V CDR1 and CDR2: MDHEN, SYDVKM. The CDR3 sequence is 12 residues long. CDR3 in DNA: TGTGCCAGCAGTATAACCCGGTACGGGCAGTACTTC. Translation gives CASSITRYGQYF.

This clone was seen a few times. The chain combines TRBV19 with TRBJ1-1, with TRBD1 identical over 8 bases. CDR1 is LNHDA and CDR2 is SQIVND in the germline V gene (reference sequence). With V trimmed by 11 bases and J by 1 base, 9 bases remained unmatched. The CDR3 extends over 14 amino acids. The CDR3 nucleotides read TGTGCCTGCAGATACGGACAGGGGAACACTGAAGCTTTCTTT. Its protein is CACRYGQGNTEAFF.

V gene TRBV18 combines with J gene TRBJ2-1, with 7 nucleotides matching TRBD1. The CDR3 length is 16 residues. The J segment lost 3 bases and the V segment lost 3 bases, leaving 8 bases of the junction unmatched. Germline V CDR1 and CDR2: KGHSH, LQKENI. CDR3 in DNA: TGTGCCAGCTCACCCTTCGACAGGGTTGTCTACAATGAGCAGTTCTTC. Translated, it gives CASSPFDRVVYNEQFF.

This clone was recorded a few times. The rearrangement links TRBV28 to TRBJ2-1; no reliable D call. The CDR3 sequence is 14 residues long. CDR1 MDHEN and CDR2 SYDVKM come from the germline V gene. V was cut by 3 bases and J by 2 bases, with 8 bases left in between. The chain's CDR3 is CASSFTITYNEQFF. Written as DNA, the CDR3 is TGTGCCAGCAGTTTTACTATCACCTACAATGAGCAGTTCTTC.

This clone occurred a few times. V gene TRBV28 combines with J gene TRBJ2-3, with 9 bases matching TRBD1. CDR3 size: 15 residues. Germline values: CDR1 MDHEN, CDR2 SYDVKM. V shed 1 base, J shed 10 bases, and the junction held 9 bases outside the gene matches. CDR3 sequence reads: CASSLLVGQGPPQYF. The CDR3 DNA follows: TGTGCCAGCAGTTTATTAGTGGGACAGGGCCCTCCGCAGTATTTT. The full variable domain, with the rest looked up from reference TRBV28 and TRBJ2-3, is DVKVTQSSRYLVKRTGEKVFLECVQDMDHENMFWYRQDPGLGLRLIYFSYDVKMKEKGDIPEGYSVSREKKERFSLILESASTNQTSMYLCASSLLVGQGPPQYFGPGTRLTVL.

This clone was detected a few times. The chain joins TRBV25-1 to TRBJ1-4, with 10 bases identical to TRBD1. Germline V gene sequence: CDR1 MGHDK, CDR2 SYGVNS. The CDR3 contains 18 residues. V lost 0 bases and J lost 4; bases outside the gene matches: 8. The CDR3, as DNA: TGTGCCAGCAGTGAATATACCAGACAGGGGGCTTTTAATGAAAAACTGTTTTTT. Its protein is CASSEYTRQGAFNEKLFF. Variable domain in full (rest from reference TRBV25-1 and TRBJ1-4): EADIYQTPRYLVIGTGKKITLECSQTMGHDKMYWYQQDPGMELHLIHYSYGVNSTEKGDLSSESTVSRIRTEHFPLTLESARPSHTSQYLCASSEYTRQGAFNEKLFFGSGTQLSVL.

This clone was seen a few times. The rearrangement joins TRBV2 to TRBJ1-5; D is ambiguous. The germline V gene has CDR1 SNHLY and CDR2 FYNNEI. With 3 bases removed from V and 5 bases from J, the gap between germline ends came to 5 bases. The CDR3 contains 12 residues. In DNA, the CDR3 is TGTGCCAGCAGTGATAATTATCAGCCCCAGCATTTT. This gives the protein CASSDNYQPQHF.

The chain has TRBV23-1 and TRBJ1-1; TRBD1 agrees at 10 bases. TRBV23-1 is assigned to the ORF class and has an uncertain function. Losses at the gene ends were 5 bases for V and 7 bases for J; bases not matched to a gene: 7. This CDR3 has 14 residues. DNA for the CDR3: TGCGCCAGCAGTGTCGGGGGACAGGGGAGTGAAGCTTTCTTT. Encoded protein: CASSVGGQGSEAFF.

V and J are TRBV9 and TRBJ1-1, with a weak D call TRBD1 (6 bases). The CDR3 length is 13 residues. Germline CDR1 SGDLS, CDR2 YYNGEE. V lost 5 bases and J lost 10, with 18 bases in between. CDR3 in DNA: TGTGCCAGCAGTTTGGGGGGGGCCTCGAGAGCTTTCTTT. Residues: CASSLGGASRAFF. Drawing the rest from reference TRBV9 and TRBJ1-1, the complete variable domain is DSGVTQTPKHLITATGQRVTLRCSPRSGDLSVYWYQQSLDQGLQFLIQYYNGEERAKGNILERFSAQQFPDLHSELNLSSLELGDSALYFCASSLGGASRAFFGQGTRLTVV.

This clone was counted only a few times. This rearrangement joins TRBV11-1 to TRBJ2-1; 10 bases are shared with TRBD2. The CDR3 contains 17 residues. With 5 bases clipped from V and 0 bases from J, the junction kept 7 bases outside the gene matches. Germline CDR1 reads SGHAT; CDR2 reads FQDESV (reference sequence). CDR3 bases: TGTGCCAGCAGCCCTGGTTCTAGCGGGAGCTCCTACAATGAGCAGTTCTTC. Amino acid sequence: CASSPGSSGSSYNEQFF.

This clone was picked up a small number of times. The V gene is TRBV7-3, the J gene TRBJ2-1; 12 bases map to TRBD2. CDR1 and CDR2 (germline): SGHTA, FQGTGA. CDR3 length: 17 amino acids. V trimming: 2 bases; J trimming: 8 bases; junction bases outside the gene matches: 10. As DNA, the CDR3 is TGTGCCAGCAGCTTAGCGTCGACTAGCGGGAGCGTCGATGAGCAGTTCTTC. Protein sequence: CASSLASTSGSVDEQFF.